Listed below are T cell receptor beta chains from one sample, sequenced in a study of blood T cell repertoires in COVID-19. The table came from immunoSEQ multiplex PCR; TCRdb's copy has only in-frame clones and leaves some out. Of about 34,000 clones listed, roughly 74% were seen once; the top ten hold around 15%. Input material: peripheral blood. The origin of the receptors is a man older than 75 with active or convalescent COVID-19. The CDR3 runs from the conserved cysteine through the conserved F or W. A D gene is named only where the DNA matches it firmly. Clone size appears in some rows only: once, few, many, or a class for an expanded clone.

TRBJ2-2,TRBV27,few,-,TGTGCCAGCAGTTTAAGTCGCAGAACCGGGGAGCTGTTTTTT,CASSLSRRTGELFF
TRBJ2-2,TRBV7-9,few,-,TGTGCCAGCAGCTTGTCCTCCCCAGAAGGCGGGCTGTTTTTT,CASSLSSPEGGLFF
TRBJ1-5,TRBV28,-,-,TGTGCCAGCAGTCGAACAGGCGGCAATCAGCCCCAGCATTTT,CASSRTGGNQPQHF
TRBJ2-3,TRBV5-4,-,TRBD2,TGTGCCAGCAGCTTGGCTCGGGAGGGCACAGATACGCAGTATTTT,CASSLAREGTDTQYF
TRBJ2-7,TRBV2,-,TRBD2,TGTGCCAGCAGTGAGGGAGCGGGGGCTTTCTACGAGCAGTACTTC,CASSEGAGAFYEQYF
TRBJ2-5,TRBV11-3,once,TRBD2,TGTGCCAGCAGCCAAACTCGGGGGGAAGAGACCCAGTACTTC,CASSQTRGEETQYF
TRBJ1-5,TRBV7-2,-,-,TGTGCCAGCAGCTTAGGGCAGAACATCAATCAGCCCCAGCATTTT,CASSLGQNINQPQHF
TRBJ2-1,TRBV5-6,few,TRBD2,TGTGCCAGCCGCACAGGACTAGCGGGAGCATCTGAGCAGTTCTTC,CASRTGLAGASEQFF
TRBJ2-2,TRBV2,-,TRBD2,TGTGCCACCGGGACTAGCGCATATGGGACCGGGGAGCTGTTTTTT,CATGTSAYGTGELFF
TRBJ2-5,TRBV7-9,-,-,TGTGCCAGCAGCTTAGATTTAAGGAGGGGTAACCAAGAGACCCAGTACTTC,CASSLDLRRGNQETQYF
TRBJ2-3,TRBV28,-,-,TGTTACATTAAAGATACGCAGTATTTT,CYIKDTQYF
TRBJ2-5,TRBV24-1,-,TRBD2,TGTGCCACCAGTGACCCTGGACTAGCGGGAGCGGAGACCCAGTACTTC,CATSDPGLAGAETQYF
TRBJ2-1,TRBV7-2,-,TRBD2,TGTGCCAGCAGCGCTAGACTAGCGGGAGGTCTCGATGAGCAGTTCTTC,CASSARLAGGLDEQFF
TRBJ1-1,TRBV28,-,-,-,CASSRPVGQGATFF
TRBJ2-1,TRBV7-9,-,-,TGTGCCAGCAGCCCCCCCGGAGCCGACAATGAGCAGTTCTTC,CASSPPGADNEQFF
TRBJ1-1,TRBV18,-,-,TGTGCCAGCTCACCGCTAGTAACTACAGGGTCGAACACTGAAGCTTTCTTT,CASSPLVTTGSNTEAFF
TRBJ2-5,TRBV5-6,-,-,TGTGCCAGCAGTCACATCCAAGAGACCCAGTACTTC,CASSHIQETQYF
TRBJ2-7,TRBV5-5,once,TRBD1,TGTGCCAGCAGCCAAAAGACAGGGGCGGACGGCGTCGGGCAGTACTTC,CASSQKTGADGVGQYF
TRBJ1-6,TRBV7-8,-,-,TGTGCCAGCACGGGAAGTGGTTCACCCCTCCACTTT,CASTGSGSPLHF
TRBJ2-3,TRBV28,-,TRBD2,TGTGCCAGCAGTTTAGCTACTAGCGGGAGAGAGGCAGATACGCAGTATTTT,CASSLATSGREADTQYF
TRBJ1-5,TRBV21-1,once,-,TGTGCCAGCAGCAAACCCTCCCGGGGTCAGGGCAATCAGCCCCAGCATTTT,CASSKPSRGQGNQPQHF
TRBJ1-2,TRBV2,-,-,TGTGCCAGCAGAGTTACCCCCGGACGCGAGGGCGGCTACACCTTC,CASRVTPGREGGYTF
TRBJ2-2,TRBV19,few,-,TGTGCCAGTACCAAGTTGCAGTCGGGCGGGGAGCTGTTTTTT,CASTKLQSGGELFF
TRBJ1-5,TRBV19,-,-,TGTGCCAGTAGTACCGCAGGGAGCAATCAGCCCCAGCATTTT,CASSTAGSNQPQHF
TRBJ1-6,TRBV10-3,-,TRBD1,TGTGCCATCAGCTCATCCGGGACAGGGGATTCACCCCTCCACTTT,CAISSSGTGDSPLHF
TRBJ2-1,TRBV6-5,few,TRBD2,TGTGCCAGCAGTAGTAGCGGGAGGCCATACAATGAGCAGTTCTTC,CASSSSGRPYNEQFF
TRBJ1-2,TRBV21-1,-,-,TGTGCCAGCAGCAACAGGTCCGGGACAGGGAATAGTTGTACATACTATGGCTACACCTTC,CASSNRSGTGNSCTYYGYTF
TRBJ2-2,TRBV7-3,-,TRBD2,TGTGCCAGCAGCATTCTAGCGGGAGGTGACACCGGGGAGCTGTTTTTT,CASSILAGGDTGELFF
TRBJ2-6,TRBV3-1/TRBV3-2,-,TRBD2,TGTGCCAGCAGCCAAGGTTCTAGCGGAAGCTCTGGGGCCAACGTCCTGACTTTC,CASSQGSSGSSGANVLTF
TRBJ2-5,TRBV29-1,-,TRBD2,TGCAGCGTTGAAGATCGGGGGGGAGGGTCAGAGACCCAGTACTTC,CSVEDRGGGSETQYF
TRBJ1-2,TRBV10-2,-,TRBD1,TGCGCCAGCAGAAAGGACAGGACTATCTATGGCTACACCTTC,CASRKDRTIYGYTF
TRBJ2-7,TRBV9,-,-,TGTGCCAGCAGCGTAGGGCCAGGGGGGACCTACGAGCAGTACTTC,CASSVGPGGTYEQYF
TRBJ2-1,TRBV3-1/TRBV3-2,-,-,TGTGCCAGCAGCCAAGGAGTAGCGAGCTCCTACAATGAGCAGTTCTTC,CASSQGVASSYNEQFF
TRBJ2-7,TRBV3-1/TRBV3-2,once,TRBD1,TGTGCCAGCAGCCAATTCCTGGGACAGGGGAGATCCTACGAGCAGTACTTC,CASSQFLGQGRSYEQYF
TRBJ1-2,TRBV28,-,-,TGTGCCAGCAGTTTACGGGGAGAGAGGAAGGACTATGGCTACACCTTC,CASSLRGERKDYGYTF
TRBJ2-7,TRBV19,-,TRBD2,TGTGCCAGTAGTATTCAGCTAGCGGGAGTCTACGAGCAGTACTTC,CASSIQLAGVYEQYF
TRBJ2-7,TRBV29-1,-,-,TGCAGCGCTGGACGGACATCGGGCACCGAGCAGTACTTC,CSAGRTSGTEQYF
TRBJ2-5,TRBV21-1,-,-,TGTGCCAGCAGCAAAGCCCAGGGCATGACCCAGTACTTC,CASSKAQGMTQYF
TRBJ2-7,TRBV5-1,-,TRBD2,TGCGCCAGCAGGCGACTAGCGACCAGCTCCTACGAGCAGTACTTC,CASRRLATSSYEQYF
TRBJ2-1,TRBV4-3,-,TRBD2,TGCGCCAGCAGCCAAGATACGTCTAGCGGGAGAAATGAGCAGTTCTTC,CASSQDTSSGRNEQFF
TRBJ2-7,TRBV18,few,TRBD1,TGTGCCAGCTCACCCTCGACAGGGGGCTACGAGCAGTACTTC,CASSPSTGGYEQYF
TRBJ2-2,TRBV12-5,once,-,TGTGCTAGTGGTTTTGGAGGAAGCACCGGGGAGCTGTTTTTT,CASGFGGSTGELFF
TRBJ2-7,TRBV19,-,TRBD1,TGTGCCAGTAGCCGGGACAGAACCCTTTCCTACGAGCAGTACTTC,CASSRDRTLSYEQYF
TRBJ1-5,TRBV29-1,-,-,TGCAGCGTGGACAGAGAGGATCAGCCCCAGCATTTT,CSVDREDQPQHF
TRBJ2-1,TRBV29-1,-,TRBD1,TGCAGCGTTGAATTCGGGACAGTTGGTGAGCAGTTCTTC,CSVEFGTVGEQFF
TRBJ2-3,TRBV11-3,-,TRBD2,TGTGCCAGCAGCTTAGTCGGGGGGAAAAGCACAGATACGCAGTATTTT,CASSLVGGKSTDTQYF
TRBJ1-5,TRBV6-5,-,-,TGTGCCAGCAGTTTGGGACTTTCCAATCAGCCCCAGCATTTT,CASSLGLSNQPQHF
TRBJ2-1,TRBV4-1,few,-,TGCGCCAGCAGCCAAGATTTCCCCCACAGCAATGAGCAGTTCTTC,CASSQDFPHSNEQFF
TRBJ2-7,TRBV10-3,-,TRBD1,TGTGCCATCACCGCCACCGGGACAGGGGGCGGCTACGAGCAGTACTTC,CAITATGTGGGYEQYF
TRBJ2-1,TRBV6-4,-,TRBD2,TGTGCCAGCAGTAGAACTAGCGGCGCCTCAAATGAGCAGTTCTTC,CASSRTSGASNEQFF